This TCR beta chain was identified during a study of cytomegalovirus exposure and HLA in healthy donors. With regard to this clone: The antigen remains undetermined.

Vbeta (60) and Jbeta (13) primers were used in the PCR. Using immunoSEQ multiplex PCR, the repertoire was profiled, and TCRdb retains in-frame clones only, with some absent. The sample holds 150,000 to 200,000 clones, roughly 82% seen once. Overall study results and limits: Trimming of TCR beta V- and J-genes showed a link, identified in a later analysis, to a missense DCLRE1C variant.

The length of the CDR3 is 13 residues. With V trimmed by 4 bases and J by 15 bases, 12 bases remained unmatched. CDR1 SGHRS and CDR2 YFSETQ come from the germline V gene. V and J are TRBV5-1 and TRBJ2-3; TRBD2 matches 9 bases. The receptor was derived from a woman aged 45 to 65 in good health and CMV-seropositive. Sequences were obtained from PBMCs. Here the CDR3 reads CASSLELAGMHYF. CDR3 in DNA: TGCGCCAGCAGCCTGGAGCTAGCGGGGATGCACTATTTT.